The 30 T cell receptor beta chains below all came from one sample that was sequenced in a study of blood T cell repertoires in COVID-19. Some clones are missing from TCRdb's copy, which holds only in-frame ones; the method was immunoSEQ multiplex PCR. Of 110,000 or so clones listed, 65% to 80% are singletons. Source material: peripheral blood. These receptors came from a man in his 70s with acute or convalescent COVID-19.

This clone was recorded a few times. The rearrangement uses TRBV2 and TRBJ1-1; a possible D gene is TRBD1 (6 bases). The CDR3 length is 16 residues. CDR1 and CDR2 from the germline V gene are SNHLY and FYNNEI. V was trimmed by 0 bases and J by 0 bases, leaving 11 bases between them. CDR3 protein: CASSEALRGMNTEAFF. CDR3 DNA sequence: TGTGCCAGCAGTGAAGCGCTAAGGGGGATGAACACTGAAGCTTTCTTT.

The rearrangement uses TRBV6-5 and TRBJ1-4, with TRBD1 identical over 8 bases. This CDR3 region has 13 residues. Per the germline V gene, CDR1 is MNHEY and CDR2 is SVGAGI. The junction had 5 bases not matched to a gene; V was cut back by 6 bases and J by 8 bases. For the CDR3, the DNA is TGTGCCAGCAGCAGGGGGCGAGGGGAAAAACTGTTTTTT. Translating gives CASSRGRGEKLFF.

The V call is TRBV11-2, the J call TRBJ2-3; D is uncertain. V shed 2 bases and J shed 0 bases, with 6 bases lying between them. Germline CDR1 reads SGHAT; CDR2 reads FQNNGV. The length of the CDR3 is 14 residues. CDR3 bases: TGTGCCAGCAGCTTACTCCTAAGCACAGATACGCAGTATTTT. Translation: CASSLLLSTDTQYF.

This clone was seen just once. The gene calls are TRBV19 and TRBJ1-2, with 7 bases aligning to TRBD1. The germline V gene has CDR1 LNHDA and CDR2 SQIVND (reference sequence). This CDR3 has 12 residues. V lost 4 bases and J lost 9; bases outside the gene matches: 5. The DNA for the CDR3 is TGTGCCAGTAGTAACCGACAGGGAAGCTACACCTTC. Translation: CASSNRQGSYTF. The complete variable domain, with remaining parts taken from reference TRBV19 and TRBJ1-2, reads DGGITQSPKYLFRKEGQNVTLSCEQNLNHDAMYWYRQDPGQGLRLIYYSQIVNDFQKGDIAEGYSVSREKKESFPLTVTSAQKNPTAFYLCASSNRQGSYTFGSGTRLTVV.

This chain links TRBV14 with TRBJ2-7; D may be TRBD2 (6 bases). Trimming shortened V by 6 bases and J by 3 bases, and 12 bases separated the two germline ends. The CDR3 covers 13 residues. CDR1 SGHDN and CDR2 FVKESK come from the germline V gene. The CDR3 here is CASSRGTGYEQYF. CDR3 bases: TGTGCCAGCAGTCGAGGGACTGGCTACGAGCAGTACTTC.

V and J are TRBV29-1 and TRBJ1-2; the D gene is possibly TRBD1 (5 bases). V was clipped by 4 bases and J by 2 bases, with 8 bases between them. The CDR3 loop spans 12 amino acids. From germline, CDR1 is SQVTM and CDR2 ANQGSEA. The CDR3 spells CSVVGGNYGYTF. The DNA of the CDR3 is TGCAGCGTTGTGGGGGGGAACTATGGCTACACCTTC.

This chain links TRBV18 with TRBJ1-4; TRBD1 might be the D (5 bases). The CDR3 spans 13 residues. In germline, CDR1 is KGHSH, CDR2 LQKENI. Trimming shortened V by 7 bases and J by 8 bases, and 14 bases separated the two germline ends. CDR3 region: CASLRGRGEKLFF. The CDR3 coding sequence is TGTGCCAGCTTACGTGGAAGGGGAGAAAAACTGTTTTTT.

The chain carries TRBV18 and TRBJ1-4; 9 bases fit TRBD1. The CDR3 loop spans 14 amino acids. J was trimmed by 5 bases and V by 2 bases; bases with no gene match: 0. The germline CDR1 and CDR2 sequences are KGHSH and LQKENI. CDR3 residues: CASSPTGGNEKLFF. The CDR3 DNA follows: TGTGCCAGCTCACCAACAGGGGGCAATGAAAAACTGTTTTTT.

This clone was recorded only once. The chain employs TRBV2 and TRBJ1-1; no clear D gene. Germline-derived CDR1 and CDR2 are SNHLY and FYNNEI. V was cut by 4 bases and J by 5 bases, with 8 bases left in between. CDR3 length: 12 residues. CDR3 protein: CASSVGRTEAFF. In nucleotides, the CDR3 is TGTGCCAGCAGTGTGGGGAGGACTGAAGCTTTCTTT.

The genes are TRBV7-8 and TRBJ2-5; 8 bases are shared with TRBD1. The CDR3 is made up of 13 amino acids. Germline V gene sequence: CDR1 SGHVS, CDR2 FQNEAQ. Losses at the gene ends were 3 bases for V and 5 bases for J; bases not matched to a gene: 2. CDR3 DNA: TGTGCCAGCAGCTTGGACAGGGCGGAGACCCAGTACTTC. This codes for CASSLDRAETQYF.

The V gene is TRBV11-2, the J gene TRBJ1-2; 8 bases fit TRBD1. Germline trimming cut 1 base from V and 4 bases from J; bases unmatched to any gene: 5. This CDR3 contains 15 residues. Germline CDR1 reads SGHAT; CDR2 reads FQNNGV. CDR3 nucleotides: TGTGCCAGCAGCTTAGCTTTTGGACAGGGCTATGGCTACACCTTC. Its translation: CASSLAFGQGYGYTF.

The chain combines TRBV28 with TRBJ2-7; no clear D. The germline V gene encodes CDR1 MDHEN and CDR2 SYDVKM. V was trimmed by 1 base and J by 1 base, leaving 17 bases between them. The CDR3 is 17 residues long. CDR3 amino acids: CASSLFSVAASSYEQYF. In DNA, the CDR3 is TGTGCCAGCAGTTTATTTTCTGTGGCGGCAAGTTCCTACGAGCAGTACTTC.

The CDR3 reads CASSSGRTQYF. In DNA form, the CDR3 reads TGTGCCAGCAGCTCCGGTAGGACCCAGTACTTC. The chain employs TRBV7-6 and TRBJ2-5; D not resolved. CDR3 size: 11 residues. V lost 4 bases and J lost 7, with 7 bases in between. CDR1 SGHVS and CDR2 FNYEAQ come from the germline V gene.

This clone appeared a few times. CDR3 protein: CASSLLGPRRGRGYTF. CDR3 coding DNA: TGTGCCAGCAGTTTATTGGGACCGCGGCGGGGTCGGGGCTACACCTTC. The chain joins TRBV27 to TRBJ1-2, with a weak D call TRBD1 (5 bases). V shed 1 base and J shed 8 bases, with 20 bases lying between them. The CDR3 is 16 amino acids. Germline lookup yields CDR1 MNHEY and CDR2 SMNVEV (reference sequence).

The rearrangement links TRBV19 to TRBJ2-5; D may be TRBD2 (6 bases). The CDR3 loop spans 14 amino acids. V was shortened by 1 base and J by 3 bases, with 9 bases between the two germline ends. Germline loops: CDR1 LNHDA, CDR2 SQIVND (reference sequence). The CDR3 protein is CASSIGGGKETQYF. As DNA, the CDR3 is TGTGCCAGTAGTATAGGTGGAGGGAAAGAGACCCAGTACTTC.

The chain carries TRBV6-4 and TRBJ2-7; 13 positions agree with TRBD2. Trimming took 3 bases from V and 4 from J; bases not matched to a gene: 9. The CDR3 is 17 residues long. Germline V gene lookup returns CDR1 MRHNA and CDR2 SNTAGT. CDR3 residues: CASSELGLAGVHYEQYF. The CDR3 DNA sequence: TGTGCCAGCAGTGAACTAGGACTAGCGGGAGTACATTACGAGCAGTACTTC.

The rearrangement uses TRBV5-1 and TRBJ2-7; tentatively, D is TRBD2 (7 bases). Trimming removed 5 bases from V and 0 bases from J, with 15 bases in between. Germline lookup yields CDR1 SGHRS and CDR2 YFSETQ. The CDR3 has 15 amino acids. CDR3 loop: CASREAGHSSYEQYF. DNA of the CDR3: TGCGCCAGCAGGGAAGCGGGACACAGCTCCTACGAGCAGTACTTC.

A single count supports this clone. This rearrangement joins TRBV30 to TRBJ2-7; D perhaps matches TRBD1 (6 bases). CDR1 and CDR2 from the germline V gene are GTSNPN and SVGIG (reference sequence). V was pared by 0 bases and J by 13 bases, with 28 bases between. The CDR3 is made up of 16 amino acids. Here the CDR3 reads CAWSVTLGRAGAGSYF. As DNA, the CDR3 is TGTGCCTGGAGTGTAACTTTGGGCAGGGCAGGGGCTGGATCTTACTTC.

The chain uses TRBV28 and TRBJ2-7; maybe TRBD1 (5 bases). Germline CDR1 MDHEN, CDR2 SYDVKM. There are 12 residues in the CDR3. V gave up 8 bases and J gave up 3 bases, with 11 bases separating them. The CDR3 protein is CASGLDSYEQYF. The CDR3 nucleotides are TGTGCCAGCGGGCTAGACAGCTACGAGCAGTACTTC.

The chain combines TRBV5-6 with TRBJ2-1, with 9 positions matching TRBD2. Looked up from germline, CDR1 is SGHDT and CDR2 is YYEEEE. Losses at the gene ends were 1 base for V and 1 base for J; bases not matched to a gene: 6. This CDR3 contains 17 residues. CDR3 sequence (DNA): TGTGCCAGCAGCTTGTGGGTGGGACTAGCTTCCTACAATGAGCAGTTCTTC. Its translation is CASSLWVGLASYNEQFF.

The chain joins TRBV2 to TRBJ1-2; 7 bases agree with TRBD1. With 0 bases clipped from V and 6 bases from J, the junction kept 13 bases outside the gene matches. The CDR3 spans 17 residues. Germline CDR1 is SNHLY and CDR2 is FYNNEI. CDR3 amino acids: CASSEAGQDELLNGYTF. In DNA, the CDR3 is TGTGCCAGCAGTGAAGCAGGACAGGATGAACTGCTAAATGGCTACACCTTC.

V is TRBV12-3 or TRBV12-4 and J is TRBJ2-2; possible D gene TRBD2, 6 bases. This CDR3 contains 13 residues. V lost 9 bases and J 5 bases, leaving 13 bases between the germline ends. CDR3 in DNA: TGTGCCAGTCGGGACTCCCGAACCGGGGAGCTGTTTTTT. It yields the protein CASRDSRTGELFF.

The chain couples TRBV29-1 to TRBJ1-2, with TRBD1 as a possible D gene (6 bases). This CDR3 region has 11 residues. With 5 bases removed from V and 7 bases from J, the gap between germline ends came to 11 bases. Germline lookup yields CDR1 SQVTM and CDR2 ANQGSEA. The CDR3 region has the DNA TGCAGCGTTTCAGGGGAAGGTGGCTACACCTTC. As protein: CSVSGEGGYTF.

In regard to this clone: Within the sample, other DNA sequences also encode this same CDR3. This chain links TRBV7-9 with TRBJ1-3; D uncertain. Trimming took 5 bases from V and 0 from J, leaving 11 bases between them. In germline, CDR1 is SEHNR, CDR2 FQNEAQ (reference sequence). The CDR3 covers 15 residues. The CDR3: CASSPRGNSGNTIYF. For the CDR3, the DNA is TGTGCCAGCAGCCCACGGGGTAACTCTGGAAACACCATATATTTT.

V and J are TRBV5-1 and TRBJ2-1; unclear D gene. The CDR3 contains 16 residues. V was shortened by 4 bases and J by 4 bases, with 18 bases between the two germline ends. The germline V gene has CDR1 SGHRS and CDR2 YFSETQ. CDR3 protein: CASSLSPILAYNEQFF. As DNA, the CDR3 is TGCGCCAGCAGCCTCTCACCCATCCTGGCTTACAATGAGCAGTTCTTC. The variable domain in full, completed from reference TRBV5-1 and TRBJ2-1, reads KAGVTQTPRYLIKTRGQQVTLSCSPISGHRSVSWYQQTPGQGLQFLFEYFSETQRNKGNFPGRFSGRQFSNSRSEMNVSTLELGDSALYLCASSLSPILAYNEQFFGPGTRLTVL.

The chain employs TRBV27 and TRBJ1-5, with 7 bases identical to TRBD1. Germline-derived CDR1 and CDR2 are MNHEY and SMNVEV (reference sequence). With V trimmed by 4 bases and J by 1 base, 10 bases remained unmatched. The CDR3 covers 17 residues. The CDR3 loop is CASSSKTGFRSNQPQHF. Here the CDR3 DNA reads TGTGCCAGCAGTTCCAAGACAGGGTTTAGGAGCAATCAGCCCCAGCATTTT.

The gene calls are TRBV5-1 and TRBJ2-1; D is possibly TRBD1 (8 bases). CDR3 length equals 16 residues. With 3 bases removed from V and 7 bases from J, the gap between germline ends came to 20 bases. Germline V gene data show CDR1 as SGHRS and CDR2 as YFSETQ. This CDR3 reads CASSSDGQGGSNEQFF. The CDR3 coding sequence is TGCGCCAGCAGCTCGGATGGACAGGGCGGGAGTAATGAGCAGTTCTTC. Drawing the rest from reference TRBV5-1 and TRBJ2-1, the complete variable domain is KAGVTQTPRYLIKTRGQQVTLSCSPISGHRSVSWYQQTPGQGLQFLFEYFSETQRNKGNFPGRFSGRQFSNSRSEMNVSTLELGDSALYLCASSSDGQGGSNEQFFGPGTRLTVL.

Only a few counts were recorded for this clone. The chain couples TRBV7-3 to TRBJ1-6, with D perhaps matching TRBD1 (6 bases). CDR3 length: 15 residues. The ends were cut back, 5 bases at V and 2 bases at J, with 10 bases in the middle. CDR1 and CDR2 from the germline V gene are SGHTA and FQGTGA. The CDR3 sequence is CASSPGQPYNSPLHF. DNA of the CDR3: TGTGCCAGCAGCCCCGGACAGCCCTATAATTCACCCCTCCACTTT.

CDR3 region: CASSLSGDNTIYF. In nucleotides, the CDR3 is TGTGCCAGCAGCTTGTCAGGGGATAACACCATATATTTT. This chain joins TRBV7-9 and TRBJ1-3; possible D gene TRBD1, 6 bases. The CDR3 contains 13 residues. V shed 3 bases and J shed 7 bases, with 10 bases lying between them. The germline V gene encodes CDR1 SEHNR and CDR2 FQNEAQ (reference sequence).

The V gene is TRBV3-1 (or the pseudogene TRBV3-2), the J gene TRBJ2-5, with D possibly being TRBD1 (7 bases). CDR3 size: 17 residues. Per germline, CDR1 LGHDT and CDR2 YNNKEL (reference sequence). Deletions cut 2 bases from V and 3 bases from J, with 19 bases between. CDR3 DNA: TGTGCCAGCAGCCAAACTCTGGGCAGGGGGGAAAAAGAGACCCAGTACTTC. Translating it yields CASSQTLGRGEKETQYF.